One and the same sample provided the 32 T cell receptor beta chains below, sequenced in a study of T cell changes during pregnancy in multiple sclerosis (dated by TCRdb to between 2017 and 2020). Libraries were constructed by the immunoSEQ multiplex PCR assay. In TCRdb, the immuneACCESS table is reduced to in-frame sequences with V and J assigned. These tables do not hold every clone; where another copy was compared, an unresolved V gene accounts for under half, and the others remain unexplained. This sample lists fewer than 13,000 clones; approximately 83% were detected once. 15% to 20% of the sample rests with the top ten. Sequenced material: CD8+ T cells from peripheral blood mononuclear cells, taken in the third trimester of pregnancy. The receptors were gathered from a female donor in good health, enrolled as a control in a pregnancy study.

This clone was detected only a few times. The V gene is TRBV9, the J gene TRBJ2-7, with 8 bases that match TRBD2. With V trimmed by 7 bases and J by 0 bases, 6 bases remained unmatched. Germline V gene sequence: CDR1 SGDLS, CDR2 YYNGEE. This CDR3 spans 14 amino acids. The CDR3 region has the DNA TGTGCCAGCGCTAGCGGGCGGAGCTCCTACGAGCAGTACTTC. Protein: CASASGRSSYEQYF.

The chain combines TRBV27 with TRBJ2-4; no firm D call. Germline V lookup: CDR1 MNHEY, CDR2 SMNVEV (reference sequence). This CDR3 is 16 amino acids long. Trimming removed 5 bases from V and 1 base from J, with 15 bases in between. The CDR3 is CASSDNPARAKNIQYF. In nucleotides, the CDR3 is TGTGCCAGCAGTGATAACCCGGCTAGGGCCAAAAACATTCAGTACTTC.

This clone is classed as medium-sized. The genes are TRBV6-4 and TRBJ2-1; 8 nucleotides align to TRBD2. Germline V lookup: CDR1 MRHNA, CDR2 SNTAGT. The CDR3 totals 16 residues. V lost 0 bases, J lost 10 bases, and 11 bases stayed unmatched. This CDR3 is CASSDSDPAGAEEQFF. The CDR3 DNA reads as TGTGCCAGCAGTGACTCAGACCCAGCGGGAGCAGAAGAGCAGTTCTTC.

This chain connects TRBV25-1 to TRBJ1-5; 7 bases match TRBD1. The V and J ends lost 4 bases and 4 bases, in that order; junction bases with no gene match: 4. Germline loops: CDR1 MGHDK, CDR2 SYGVNS. The CDR3 is 14 residues long. CDR3 amino acids: CASSGRQGNQPQHF. DNA of the CDR3: TGTGCCAGCAGTGGTAGACAGGGTAATCAGCCCCAGCATTTT.

This chain links TRBV9 with TRBJ1-5, with no clear D. The CDR3 loop spans 14 amino acids. CDR1 is SGDLS, CDR2 YYNGEE, per germline. With 7 bases removed from V and 4 bases from J, the gap between germline ends came to 15 bases. CDR3: CASPGLRPNQPQHF. DNA for the CDR3: TGTGCCAGCCCCGGACTTCGGCCGAATCAGCCCCAGCATTTT. Supplemented by reference TRBV9 and TRBJ1-5, the full variable domain reads DSGVTQTPKHLITATGQRVTLRCSPRSGDLSVYWYQQSLDQGLQFLIQYYNGEERAKGNILERFSAQQFPDLHSELNLSSLELGDSALYFCASPGLRPNQPQHFGDGTRLSIL.

The gene calls are TRBV9 and TRBJ2-2, with 8 bases identical to TRBD2. The V and J ends lost 3 bases and 2 bases, in that order; junction bases with no gene match: 12. From germline, CDR1 is SGDLS and CDR2 YYNGEE. This CDR3 has 18 amino acids. The CDR3 loop reads CASSEKTGGQLNTGELFF. Written as DNA, the CDR3 is TGTGCCAGCAGCGAAAAGACGGGAGGGCAACTAAACACCGGGGAGCTGTTTTTT.

The J gene is TRBJ2-2, the V gene TRBV29-1, with 11 bases identical to TRBD1. The V segment lost 7 bases and the J segment 5 bases; nucleotides outside the gene matches: 9. Germline CDR1 SQVTM, CDR2 ANQGSEA. CDR3 size: 15 residues. This CDR3 reads CSGRADRGQTGELFF. The CDR3 DNA is TGCAGCGGGCGAGCGGACAGGGGGCAGACCGGGGAGCTGTTTTTT.

The rearrangement joins TRBV27 to TRBJ2-5; the D gene is possibly TRBD1 (7 bases). Per germline, CDR1 MNHEY and CDR2 SMNVEV (reference sequence). V lost 4 bases to trimming and J lost 11 bases, with 17 bases between them. The CDR3 covers 13 residues. CDR3 in DNA: TGTGCCAGCAGTTCGAGGGGGCGGGAAGAGCAGTACTTC. Translated: CASSSRGREEQYF.

The chain has TRBV7-3 and TRBJ2-7; 14 nucleotides line up with TRBD2. Per the germline V gene, CDR1 is SGHTA and CDR2 is FQGTGA. Trimming at V came to 4 bases and at J to 0 bases, leaving 2 bases not matched to a gene. The CDR3 covers 16 residues. The CDR3 coding sequence is TGTGCCAGCAGCTCGGGACTAGCGGGAGACTCCTACGAGCAGTACTTC. Protein sequence: CASSSGLAGDSYEQYF.

The chain carries TRBV10-3 and TRBJ2-3, with D possibly being TRBD2 (5 bases). Germline CDR1 and CDR2: ENHRY and SYGVKD. The ends were cut back, 0 bases at V and 0 bases at J, with 10 bases in the middle. The CDR3 runs to 16 residues. CDR3 bases: TGTGCCATCAGTGAGTCGTTTTCGGGGAGCACAGATACGCAGTATTTT. This sequence encodes CAISESFSGSTDTQYF.

This chain connects TRBV7-3 to TRBJ2-3; tentatively, D is TRBD1 (5 bases). The germline V gene has CDR1 SGHTA and CDR2 FQGTGA. Trimming left V 5 bases short and J 4 bases short, with 16 bases between. This CDR3 region has 15 residues. CDR3 loop: CASSNLGLGADTQYF. CDR3 sequence (DNA): TGTGCCAGCAGCAACCTGGGGTTAGGGGCAGATACGCAGTATTTT.

This clone was detected once. The V and J genes are TRBV7-9 and TRBJ2-7, with TRBD1 matching 8 bases. The V gene's germline CDR1 is SEHNR and CDR2 FQNEAQ (reference sequence). The CDR3 spans 14 residues. V dropped 3 bases and J dropped 6; count of bases not matched to a gene: 7. The CDR3 region is CASSFGGDRGEQYF. The CDR3 DNA is TGTGCCAGCAGCTTTGGGGGCGACAGGGGCGAGCAGTACTTC.

V and J are TRBV6-4 and TRBJ1-2; the D gene is possibly TRBD1 (5 bases). The V end was cut by 2 bases, the J end by 2 bases, with 12 bases between. Germline loops: CDR1 MRHNA, CDR2 SNTAGT. The CDR3 loop spans 15 amino acids. The DNA for the CDR3 is TGTGCCAGCAGTGACGGAGACGGGGGAAACTATGGCTACACCTTC. Translating gives CASSDGDGGNYGYTF.

This clone showed up just a few times. The rearrangement links TRBV27 to TRBJ2-7, with D possibly TRBD2 on 6 matching bases. V was clipped by 0 bases and J by 7 bases, with 10 bases between them. CDR3 length: 13 residues. The germline V gene encodes CDR1 MNHEY and CDR2 SMNVEV (reference sequence). The CDR3 bases are TGTGCCAGCAGTTTATCCAAGACTAGGGAGCAGTACTTC. This sequence encodes CASSLSKTREQYF.

The V call is TRBV6-6, the J call TRBJ1-5; 7 bases map to TRBD1. The CDR3 is 16 residues long. Losses at the gene ends were 5 bases for V and 7 bases for J; bases not matched to a gene: 14. CDR1 and CDR2 (germline): MNHNY, SVGAGI (reference sequence). In DNA, the CDR3 is TGTGCCAGCAGTCCCCGGGGCCGGGACAGCCGCCAGCCCCAGCATTTT. Protein sequence: CASSPRGRDSRQPQHF.

This chain links TRBV19 with TRBJ2-7; a weak D match, TRBD1 (6 bases). This CDR3 comprises 13 residues. The V end lost 1 base, the J end lost 7 bases, and 11 bases lay between the germline ends. Per germline, CDR1 LNHDA and CDR2 SQIVND (reference sequence). The CDR3 loop is CASSIAGAREQYF. In DNA form, the CDR3 reads TGTGCCAGTAGTATAGCAGGGGCCCGGGAGCAGTACTTC.

The chain has TRBV4-3 and TRBJ2-1, with TRBD2 matching 10 bases. CDR3 length equals 17 residues. Per germline, CDR1 LGHNA and CDR2 YSLEER. The V gene end was trimmed by 4 bases and the J gene end by 1 base; junction bases not matched to a gene: 7. CDR3 DNA sequence: TGCGCCAGCAGCCCCGGGACTAGCGTACAATCCTACAATGAGCAGTTCTTC. Translation: CASSPGTSVQSYNEQFF.

The rearrangement joins TRBV14 to TRBJ2-3, with D unclear. V shed 0 bases and J shed 0 bases, with 10 bases lying between them. CDR1 is SGHDN, CDR2 FVKESK, per germline. This CDR3 has 16 amino acids. In DNA form, the CDR3 reads TGTGCCAGCAGCCAAGATCAGCGAACTAGCACAGATACGCAGTATTTT. It encodes CASSQDQRTSTDTQYF.

The rearrangement uses TRBV7-3 and TRBJ2-1; no definite D call. The length of the CDR3 is 16 residues. Germline CDR1 is SGHTA and CDR2 is FQGTGA. V was clipped by 2 bases and J by 2 bases, with 13 bases between them. CDR3 loop: CASSLSARDTYNEQFF. The CDR3 region has the DNA TGTGCCAGCAGCTTATCCGCGCGAGACACCTACAATGAGCAGTTCTTC.

The rearrangement joins TRBV4-1 to TRBJ2-1; TRBD2 aligns across 7 bases. Trimming removed 1 base from V and 8 bases from J; junction bases left unmatched: 8. The CDR3 has 15 residues. Germline values: CDR1 MGHRA, CDR2 YSYEKL. CDR3 nucleotides: TGCGCCAGCAGCCAAGTTGGGAGGGCCATCGATGAGCAGTTCTTC. This codes for CASSQVGRAIDEQFF.

The chain uses TRBV6-4 and TRBJ2-6; D gene ambiguous. The CDR3 length is 14 residues. The V gene's germline CDR1 is MRHNA and CDR2 SNTAGT. Trimming removed 4 bases from V and 2 bases from J, with 6 bases in between. CDR3 amino acids: CASSVRAGANVLTF. CDR3 in DNA: TGTGCCAGCAGTGTACGGGCTGGGGCCAACGTCCTGACTTTC.

The chain recombines TRBV5-4 with TRBJ2-2; a weak D match, TRBD2 (6 bases). CDR1 and CDR2 (germline): SGHNT, YYREEE (reference sequence). V lost 5 bases, J lost 2 bases, and 13 bases lay in between. The CDR3 has 15 amino acids. The CDR3 region is CASRVLGGNTGELFF. DNA for the CDR3: TGTGCCAGCAGGGTGTTGGGAGGTAACACCGGGGAGCTGTTTTTT.

The rearrangement links TRBV4-1 to TRBJ2-3, with 12 bases identical to TRBD2. CDR1 and CDR2 from the germline V gene are MGHRA and YSYEKL. The trim removed 0 bases at V and 4 bases at J, leaving 8 bases unmatched. CDR3 length equals 18 residues. As DNA, the CDR3 is TGCGCCAGCAGCCAAGATCGGATGGGACTAGCGGGCGCAGATACGCAGTATTTT. Its protein is CASSQDRMGLAGADTQYF.

V is TRBV6-4 and J is TRBJ2-2; TRBD2 aligns across 10 bases. The CDR3 length is 14 residues. Germline CDR1 is MRHNA and CDR2 is SNTAGT. The V and J ends lost 4 bases and 5 bases, in that order; junction bases with no gene match: 1. The DNA of the CDR3 is TGTGCCAGCAGTGCTAGCGGGGGAACCGGGGAGCTGTTTTTT. It is translated as CASSASGGTGELFF.

The rearrangement links TRBV6-6 to TRBJ2-5; unclear D gene. Germline V gene data show CDR1 as MNHNY and CDR2 as SVGAGI (reference sequence). The CDR3 contains 14 residues. V gave up 6 bases and J gave up 1 base, with 12 bases separating them. CDR3 sequence (DNA): TGTGCCAGCAGCCCCGACACGGTCCAAGAGACCCAGTACTTC. Protein: CASSPDTVQETQYF.

The V call is TRBV29-1, the J call TRBJ2-1; 9 positions agree with TRBD2. CDR1 is SQVTM, CDR2 ANQGSEA, per germline. The CDR3 totals 14 residues. Trimming removed 3 bases from V and 4 bases from J; junction bases left unmatched: 4. Here the CDR3 DNA reads TGCAGCGTTGAGAGTAGCGGGAGTTACAATGAGCAGTTCTTC. Its protein is CSVESSGSYNEQFF.

The chain has TRBV9 and TRBJ2-7; possible D gene TRBD2, 7 bases. CDR1 is SGDLS and CDR2 is YYNGEE in the germline V gene. This CDR3 contains 17 residues. V was pared by 0 bases and J by 0 bases, with 16 bases between. CDR3 sequence: CASSVGSGRGSSYEQYF. The CDR3 DNA reads TGTGCCAGCAGCGTAGGGTCGGGGAGGGGGTCCTCCTACGAGCAGTACTTC.

V gene TRBV5-4 combines with J gene TRBJ2-7, with 7 bases aligning to TRBD1. The CDR3 length is 17 residues. V was pared by 3 bases and J by 0 bases, with 12 bases of the junction left unmatched. Germline-derived CDR1 and CDR2 are SGHNT and YYREEE (reference sequence). The CDR3 reads CASSSATGVRSSYEQYF. The CDR3 bases are TGTGCCAGCAGCTCGGCTACAGGGGTTAGGAGCTCCTACGAGCAGTACTTC.

The rearrangement links TRBV7-9 to TRBJ2-1; 8 positions agree with TRBD2. This CDR3 has 14 amino acids. Trimming removed 6 bases from V and 2 bases from J; junction bases left unmatched: 3. Germline V lookup: CDR1 SEHNR, CDR2 FQNEAQ (reference sequence). DNA of the CDR3: TGTGCCAGCAGACCAGCGGGAGCCTACAATGAGCAGTTCTTC. This gives the protein CASRPAGAYNEQFF.

V gene TRBV15 combines with J gene TRBJ2-1, with a weak D call TRBD2 (5 bases). The V gene lost 3 bases and the J gene lost 6 bases, with 12 bases spanning the gap. The germline CDR1 and CDR2 sequences are LNHNV and YYDKDF (reference sequence). The CDR3 is 14 amino acids. Here the CDR3 DNA reads TGTGCCACCAGCAGGACCCCTAGCTCCAATGAGCAGTTCTTC. It translates to CATSRTPSSNEQFF.

The V call is TRBV6-4, the J call TRBJ1-4; D is perhaps TRBD1 (6 bases). The length of the CDR3 is 14 residues. With 5 bases removed from V and 5 bases from J, the gap between germline ends came to 12 bases. Germline CDR1 reads MRHNA; CDR2 reads SNTAGT. The CDR3 DNA follows: TGTGCCAGCAGTCCAGGGGAGGGGAATGAAAAACTGTTTTTT. Translating it yields CASSPGEGNEKLFF.

V is TRBV9 and J is TRBJ2-5; TRBD2 aligns across 7 bases. TRBJ2-7 matches the DNA end more closely, so the J call is doubtful. This CDR3 has 14 amino acids. Germline-derived CDR1 and CDR2 are SGDLS and YYNGEE. CDR3 coding DNA: TGTGCCAGCAGCGTTTCTAGCGGAACCTACGAGCAGTACTTC. It specifies CASSVSSGTYEQYF.